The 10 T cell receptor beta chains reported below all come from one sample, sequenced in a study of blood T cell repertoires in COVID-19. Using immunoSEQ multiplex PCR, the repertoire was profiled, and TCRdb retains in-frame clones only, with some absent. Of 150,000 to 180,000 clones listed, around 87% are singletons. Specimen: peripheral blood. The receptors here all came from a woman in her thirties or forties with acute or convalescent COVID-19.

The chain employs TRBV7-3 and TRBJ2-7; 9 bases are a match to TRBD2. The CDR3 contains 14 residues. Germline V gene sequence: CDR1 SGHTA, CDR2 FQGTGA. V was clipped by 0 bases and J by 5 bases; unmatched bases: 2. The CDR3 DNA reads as TGTGCCAGCAGCTTAACTGGGACTAGCCACGAGCAGTACTTC. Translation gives CASSLTGTSHEQYF. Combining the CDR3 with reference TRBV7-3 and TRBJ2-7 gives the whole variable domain GAGVSQTPSNKVTEKGKYVELRCDPISGHTALYWYRQSLGQGPEFLIYFQGTGAADDSGLPNDRFFAVRPEGSVSTLKIQRTERGDSAVYLCASSLTGTSHEQYFGPGTRLTVT.

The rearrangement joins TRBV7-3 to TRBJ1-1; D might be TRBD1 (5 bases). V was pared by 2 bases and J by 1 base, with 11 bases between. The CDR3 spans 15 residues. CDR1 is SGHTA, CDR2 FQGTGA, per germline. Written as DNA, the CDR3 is TGTGCCAGCAGCTTAGGGAGGGGACGGAACACTGAAGCTTTCTTT. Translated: CASSLGRGRNTEAFF.

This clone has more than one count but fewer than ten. The CDR3 region has the DNA TGTGCCAGTAGCTCTCGCGTCAATCAGCCCCAGCATTTT. Translated: CASSSRVNQPQHF. The V and J genes are TRBV19 and TRBJ1-5; D gene uncertain. Trimming pared 6 bases from V and 3 bases from J, leaving 9 bases between. This CDR3 comprises 13 residues. In germline, CDR1 is LNHDA, CDR2 SQIVND (reference sequence).

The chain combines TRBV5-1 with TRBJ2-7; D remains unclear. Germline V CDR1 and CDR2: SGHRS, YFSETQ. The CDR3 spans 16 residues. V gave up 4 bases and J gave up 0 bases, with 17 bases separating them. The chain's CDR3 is CASSGSGSVGSYEQYF. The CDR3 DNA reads TGCGCCAGCAGCGGGTCCGGGTCGGTCGGCTCCTACGAGCAGTACTTC.

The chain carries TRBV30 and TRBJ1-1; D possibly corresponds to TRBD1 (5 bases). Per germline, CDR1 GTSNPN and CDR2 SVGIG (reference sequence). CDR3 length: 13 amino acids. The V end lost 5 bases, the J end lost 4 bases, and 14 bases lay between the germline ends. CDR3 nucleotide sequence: TGTGCCTGGGCTTACGGGGGGAGCACTGAAGCTTTCTTT. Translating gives CAWAYGGSTEAFF.

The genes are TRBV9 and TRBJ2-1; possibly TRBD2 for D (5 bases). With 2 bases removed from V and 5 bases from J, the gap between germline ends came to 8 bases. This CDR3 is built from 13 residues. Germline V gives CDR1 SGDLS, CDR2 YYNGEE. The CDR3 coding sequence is TGTGCCAGCAGCGTTGACGGGGACAATGAGCAGTTCTTC. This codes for CASSVDGDNEQFF.

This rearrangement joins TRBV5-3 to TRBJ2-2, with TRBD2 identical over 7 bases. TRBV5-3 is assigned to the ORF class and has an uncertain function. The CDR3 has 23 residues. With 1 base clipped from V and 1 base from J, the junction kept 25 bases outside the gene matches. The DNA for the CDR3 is TGTGCCAGAAGCTTGTACGGAACTAATCGGGAGGAGATCAGTAGGCAGAACACCGGGGAGCTGTTTTTT. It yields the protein CARSLYGTNREEISRQNTGELFF.

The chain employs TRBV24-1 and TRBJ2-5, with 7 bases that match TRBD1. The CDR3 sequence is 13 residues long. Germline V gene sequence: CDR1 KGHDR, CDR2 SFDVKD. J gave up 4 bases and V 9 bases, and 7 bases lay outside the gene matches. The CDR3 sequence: CATGHRGRETQYF. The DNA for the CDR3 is TGTGCCACCGGCCACAGGGGTCGAGAGACCCAGTACTTC.

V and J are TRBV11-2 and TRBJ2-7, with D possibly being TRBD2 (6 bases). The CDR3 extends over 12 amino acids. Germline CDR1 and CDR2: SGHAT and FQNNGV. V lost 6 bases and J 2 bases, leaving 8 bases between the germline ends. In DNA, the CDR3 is TGTGCCAGCAGACTAGCAACCTACGAGCAGTACTTC. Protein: CASRLATYEQYF.

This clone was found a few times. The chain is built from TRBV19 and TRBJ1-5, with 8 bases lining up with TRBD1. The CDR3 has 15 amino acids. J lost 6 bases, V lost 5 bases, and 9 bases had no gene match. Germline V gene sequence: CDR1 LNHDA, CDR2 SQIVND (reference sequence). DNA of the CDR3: TGTGCCAGTAGTGATGGACAGGGAGGCGCTCAGCCCCAGCATTTT. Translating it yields CASSDGQGGAQPQHF.